These 28 T cell receptor beta chains came from one sample sequenced in a study of cytomegalovirus exposure and HLA in healthy donors. The PCR ran on 60 Vbeta and 13 Jbeta primers. Sequencing used immunoSEQ multiplex PCR; TCRdb keeps in-frame clones, though not all of them. In total, the table holds about 200,000 clones. The source material was PBMCs. The receptors were gathered from a girl aged 2-10 years in good health and CMV-seropositive.

The chain recombines TRBV2 with TRBJ2-1; possibly TRBD2 for D (6 bases). V was shortened by 7 bases and J by 4 bases, with 17 bases between the two germline ends. The germline gives CDR1 SNHLY, CDR2 FYNNEI. The CDR3 has 15 amino acids. CDR3 DNA sequence: TGTGCCAGCAAGGTCGAGGAGGGTAGGTACAATGAGCAGTTCTTC. Amino acid sequence: CASKVEEGRYNEQFF.

The V call is TRBV7-2, the J call TRBJ2-1, with TRBD2 matching 9 bases. V was pared by 1 base and J by 11 bases, with 9 bases of the junction left unmatched. Germline CDR1 reads SGHTA; CDR2 reads FQGNSA. The CDR3 is made up of 15 amino acids. The CDR3 sequence: CASSLVDSGSRQQFF. The CDR3 DNA follows: TGTGCCAGCAGCTTAGTCGATAGCGGGAGTAGGCAGCAGTTCTTC. Looking up the rest from reference TRBV7-2 and TRBJ2-1 gives the full variable domain: GAGVSQSPSNKVTEKGKDVELRCDPISGHTALYWYRQSLGQGLEFLIYFQGNSAPDKSGLPSDRFSAERTGGSVSTLTIQRTQQEDSAVYLCASSLVDSGSRQQFFGPGTRLTVL.

The V gene is TRBV30, the J gene TRBJ1-2, with 8 bases lining up with TRBD1. The CDR3 is 13 amino acids. V shed 6 bases, J shed 4 bases, and the junction held 7 bases outside the gene matches. Germline assignment: CDR1 GTSNPN and CDR2 SVGIG (reference sequence). The CDR3 region is CACPGTGPYGYTF. The CDR3 nucleotides read TGTGCCTGTCCCGGGACAGGACCCTATGGCTACACCTTC. The full variable domain, its missing parts supplied by reference TRBV30 and TRBJ1-2, is SQTIHQWPATLVQPVGSPLSLECTVEGTSNPNLYWYRQAAGRGLQLLFYSVGIGQISSEVPQNLSASRPQDRQFILSSKKLLLSDSGFYLCACPGTGPYGYTFGSGTRLTVV.

The J gene is TRBJ2-7, the V gene TRBV5-8; the match to TRBD2 covers 13 bases. The CDR3 covers 12 residues. Unmatched junction bases numbered 2, after V lost 8 bases and J lost 6 bases. CDR1 SGHTS and CDR2 YDEGEE come from the germline V gene. The CDR3 loop reads CARRLAGGEQYF. The DNA for the CDR3 is TGTGCCAGACGACTAGCGGGAGGCGAGCAGTACTTC.

V and J are TRBV27 and TRBJ2-3; no clear D gene. Germline CDR1 and CDR2: MNHEY and SMNVEV (reference sequence). The CDR3 is 15 amino acids. Trimming took off 7 bases at V and 4 bases at J, with 18 bases between the two ends. The CDR3 protein is CASKFKPGSPDTQYF. The DNA of the CDR3 is TGTGCCAGCAAGTTTAAGCCCGGGTCCCCAGATACGCAGTATTTT.

J is TRBJ2-5 and V is TRBV29-1; 10 nucleotides align to TRBD1. This CDR3 region has 13 residues. Trimming took 6 bases from V and 1 from J; bases not matched to a gene: 2. Germline CDR1 and CDR2: SQVTM and ANQGSEA. Here the CDR3 DNA reads TGCAGCGTCCGACAGGGGGCCCAAGAGACCCAGTACTTC. This codes for CSVRQGAQETQYF.

CDR3: CASKYDRAEDQPQHF. CDR3 sequence (DNA): TGTGCCAGCAAATACGACAGGGCGGAGGATCAGCCCCAGCATTTT. The V call is TRBV6-1, the J call TRBJ1-5, with 7 bases aligning to TRBD1. Germline V CDR1 and CDR2: MNHNS, SASEGT. CDR3 length: 15 residues. V gave up 7 bases and J gave up 5 bases; unmatched junction bases: 11.

The chain joins TRBV7-6 to TRBJ2-2; TRBD2 matches 11 bases. With V trimmed by 7 bases and J by 7 bases, 5 bases remained unmatched. CDR3 length: 14 amino acids. Germline V lookup: CDR1 SGHVS, CDR2 FNYEAQ. CDR3 loop: CASNLGLAGGELFF. In DNA, the CDR3 is TGTGCCAGCAACCTCGGACTAGCGGGCGGGGAGCTGTTTTTT. The whole variable domain, remainder taken from reference TRBV7-6 and TRBJ2-2, is GAGVSQSPRYKVTKRGQDVALRCDPISGHVSLYWYRQALGQGPEFLTYFNYEAQQDKSGLPNDRFSAERPEGSISTLTIQRTEQRDSAMYRCASNLGLAGGELFFGEGSRLTVL.

The rearrangement links TRBV2 to TRBJ2-3, with D possibly matching TRBD2 (6 bases). Trimming pared 3 bases from V and 0 bases from J, leaving 10 bases between. The germline V gene encodes CDR1 SNHLY and CDR2 FYNNEI. The CDR3 length is 15 residues. CDR3 sequence: CASSEGGTSTDTQYF. The CDR3 DNA reads as TGTGCCAGCAGTGAGGGCGGGACTAGCACAGATACGCAGTATTTT.

This chain uses TRBV5-1 with TRBJ1-1; 7 bases map to TRBD1. J lost 8 bases, V lost 0 bases, and 4 bases had no gene match. Germline CDR1 reads SGHRS; CDR2 reads YFSETQ. The CDR3 covers 13 residues. CDR3 sequence reads: CASSLDRGPEAFF. CDR3 bases: TGCGCCAGCAGCTTGGACAGGGGTCCCGAAGCTTTCTTT. The whole variable domain, remainder taken from reference TRBV5-1 and TRBJ1-1, is KAGVTQTPRYLIKTRGQQVTLSCSPISGHRSVSWYQQTPGQGLQFLFEYFSETQRNKGNFPGRFSGRQFSNSRSEMNVSTLELGDSALYLCASSLDRGPEAFFGQGTRLTVV.

The chain couples TRBV19 to TRBJ1-1, with no clear D. CDR1 and CDR2 (germline): LNHDA, SQIVND (reference sequence). This CDR3 is built from 12 residues. Trimming took 3 bases from V and 8 from J, leaving 10 bases between them. CDR3 in amino acids: CASSIGEAEAFF. In nucleotides, the CDR3 is TGTGCCAGTAGTATTGGCGAGGCCGAAGCTTTCTTT. The full variable domain, with the rest looked up from reference TRBV19 and TRBJ1-1, is DGGITQSPKYLFRKEGQNVTLSCEQNLNHDAMYWYRQDPGQGLRLIYYSQIVNDFQKGDIAEGYSVSREKKESFPLTVTSAQKNPTAFYLCASSIGEAEAFFGQGTRLTVV.

The chain combines TRBV5-1 with TRBJ2-7; the match to TRBD1 covers 7 bases. The trim removed 0 bases at V and 6 bases at J, leaving 9 bases unmatched. Germline-derived CDR1 and CDR2 are SGHRS and YFSETQ. This CDR3 spans 15 amino acids. The CDR3 DNA sequence: TGCGCCAGCAGCTTGGGAGGGACAGACGCCACCGAGCAGTACTTC. Protein: CASSLGGTDATEQYF.

The V gene is TRBV29-1, the J gene TRBJ2-1; 8 nucleotides align to TRBD2. Germline CDR1 is SQVTM and CDR2 is ANQGSEA. The CDR3 is made up of 16 amino acids. The V and J ends lost 7 bases and 7 bases, in that order; junction bases with no gene match: 18. The CDR3 protein is CSGPPGREREPNEQFF. CDR3 DNA sequence: TGCAGCGGGCCTCCGGGAAGAGAGCGGGAGCCTAATGAGCAGTTCTTC.

The rearrangement links TRBV11-2 to TRBJ2-2; TRBD2 is a possible D gene (5 bases). This CDR3 has 15 amino acids. V was clipped by 4 bases and J by 1 base, with 10 bases between them. Looked up from germline, CDR1 is SGHAT and CDR2 is FQNNGV. For the CDR3, the DNA is TGTGCCAGCAGCTCGAAGACTATGAACACCGGGGAGCTGTTTTTT. Translating it yields CASSSKTMNTGELFF. The variable domain in full, with the rest retrieved from reference TRBV11-2 and TRBJ2-2, is EAGVAQSPRYKIIEKRQSVAFWCNPISGHATLYWYQQILGQGPKLLIQFQNNGVVDDSQLPKDRFSAERLKGVDSTLKIQPAKLEDSAVYLCASSSKTMNTGELFFGEGSRLTVL.

The chain links TRBV7-9 to TRBJ1-3; D not resolved. The CDR3 runs 14 residues. The ends were cut back, 1 base at V and 7 bases at J, with 11 bases in the middle. Germline V lookup: CDR1 SEHNR, CDR2 FQNEAQ (reference sequence). The CDR3 region has the DNA TGTGCCAGCAGCTTAGGGTCAGGTCGCAACACCATATATTTT. Protein product: CASSLGSGRNTIYF.

The chain couples TRBV27 to TRBJ2-1; 10 bases are shared with TRBD2. J lost 9 bases, V lost 3 bases, and 8 bases had no gene match. Germline assignment: CDR1 MNHEY and CDR2 SMNVEV (reference sequence). The CDR3 length is 15 residues. The CDR3 reads CASSFLAGVRGEQFF. The CDR3 DNA sequence: TGTGCCAGCAGTTTTCTAGCGGGAGTGCGGGGTGAGCAGTTCTTC.

The rearrangement links TRBV5-6 to TRBJ2-7; TRBD1 might be the D (6 bases). Deletions cut 4 bases from V and 4 bases from J, with 24 bases between. Germline-derived CDR1 and CDR2 are SGHDT and YYEEEE. The CDR3 spans 17 residues. Here the CDR3 reads CASSRILMTGSGYEQYF. In nucleotides, the CDR3 is TGTGCCAGCAGCCGAATCCTGATGACAGGCTCGGGATACGAGCAGTACTTC.

V gene TRBV5-1 combines with J gene TRBJ1-5, with unresolved D. Germline CDR1 SGHRS, CDR2 YFSETQ. Trimming took off 1 base at V and 4 bases at J, with 6 bases between the two ends. The CDR3 extends over 13 amino acids. The CDR3 spells CASSLSPNQPQHF. CDR3 DNA: TGCGCCAGCAGCTTGTCTCCTAATCAGCCCCAGCATTTT.

The gene calls are TRBV11-2 and TRBJ2-5; the match to TRBD2 covers 11 bases. The J call may be incorrect, as the DNA end agrees better with TRBJ2-7. This CDR3 contains 19 residues. The germline gives CDR1 SGHAT, CDR2 FQNNGV. This CDR3 is CASSGGTTKMTSGTYEQYF. The CDR3 DNA follows: TGTGCCAGCAGCGGAGGGACAACAAAGATGACTAGCGGGACCTACGAGCAGTACTTC.

The chain employs TRBV7-9 and TRBJ2-7; no clear D gene. V lost 5 bases and J 4 bases, leaving 21 bases between the germline ends. The CDR3 sequence is 16 residues long. CDR1 is SEHNR, CDR2 FQNEAQ, per germline (reference sequence). The CDR3 reads CASSLLAAGSQYEQYF. The CDR3 DNA reads TGTGCCAGCAGCCTCCTCGCCGCAGGATCCCAATACGAGCAGTACTTC.

V usage is TRBV10-2 and J usage is TRBJ2-2, with TRBD1 identical over 9 bases. This CDR3 spans 16 amino acids. V lost 6 bases to trimming and J lost 5 bases; unmatched junction nucleotides: 10. CDR1 is WSHSY and CDR2 is SAAADI in the germline V gene. For the CDR3, the DNA is TGCGCCAGCAGCTATGGGGGGACAGGGAGAACCGGGGAGCTGTTTTTT. The encoded protein is CASSYGGTGRTGELFF.

The genes are TRBV5-5 and TRBJ2-1, with 8 bases fitting TRBD2. The CDR3 consists of 15 residues. Germline V lookup: CDR1 SGHKS, CDR2 YYEKEE (reference sequence). The J segment lost 6 bases and the V segment lost 1 base, leaving 6 bases of the junction unmatched. CDR3 region: CASSLLSGSPNEQFF. The CDR3 bases are TGTGCCAGCAGCTTGTTAAGCGGGAGCCCCAATGAGCAGTTCTTC. The full variable domain, rest sourced from reference TRBV5-5 and TRBJ2-1, is DAGVTQSPTHLIKTRGQQVTLRCSPISGHKSVSWYQQVLGQGPQFIFQYYEKEERGRGNFPDRFSARQFPNYSSELNVNALLLGDSALYLCASSLLSGSPNEQFFGPGTRLTVL.

V gene TRBV7-9 combines with J gene TRBJ2-2, with 11 bases matching TRBD2. Germline V gives CDR1 SEHNR, CDR2 FQNEAQ (reference sequence). V was clipped by 5 bases and J by 6 bases; unmatched bases: 5. CDR3 size: 15 residues. The CDR3 DNA reads TGTGCCAGCAGCGCCTTAGCGGGAGGGGCCGGGGAGCTGTTTTTT. Its protein product is CASSALAGGAGELFF.

The V call is TRBV5-1, the J call TRBJ1-1; 11 nucleotides align to TRBD1. Germline lookup yields CDR1 SGHRS and CDR2 YFSETQ. V lost 0 bases, J lost 1 base, and 5 bases stayed unmatched. CDR3 size: 17 residues. DNA of the CDR3: TGCGCCAGCAGCTTGGTGCGGGACAGGGGGAGGAACACTGAAGCTTTCTTT. Translating gives CASSLVRDRGRNTEAFF.

The rearrangement uses TRBV13 and TRBJ1-2, with TRBD1 matching over 9 bases. CDR1 and CDR2 (germline): PRHDT, FYEKMQ (reference sequence). The CDR3 consists of 15 residues. J lost 1 base, V lost 4 bases, and 4 bases had no gene match. DNA of the CDR3: TGTGCCAGCAGCTCCGGACAGGGGCTTAACTATGGCTACACCTTC. Amino acids: CASSSGQGLNYGYTF.

The chain recombines TRBV6-1 with TRBJ2-7; D remains unclear. From germline, CDR1 is MNHNS and CDR2 SASEGT. There are 12 residues in the CDR3. The V end lost 6 bases, the J end lost 6 bases, and 12 bases lay between the germline ends. CDR3 nucleotide sequence: TGTGCCAGCAGGCCTAGTTTCTCCGAGCAGTACTTC. Its protein is CASRPSFSEQYF.

The rearrangement links TRBV4-1 to TRBJ2-5; weak D call: TRBD1 (6 bases). This CDR3 spans 14 amino acids. The germline V gene encodes CDR1 MGHRA and CDR2 YSYEKL. Trimming left V 8 bases short and J 3 bases short, with 16 bases between. As DNA, the CDR3 is TGCGCCAGCGGCGAAACAGGGAGTGAAGAGACCCAGTACTTC. Residues: CASGETGSEETQYF.

The chain carries TRBV5-1 and TRBJ1-4; D gene unclear. The germline V and J ends were trimmed by 0 bases and 0 bases, with 6 bases remaining between them. Per germline, CDR1 SGHRS and CDR2 YFSETQ. This CDR3 comprises 15 residues. The chain's CDR3 is CASSLDSATNEKLFF. Written as DNA, the CDR3 is TGCGCCAGCAGCTTGGACAGTGCAACTAATGAAAAACTGTTTTTT.